Listed here are 6 T cell receptor beta chains from one sample, sequenced in a study of blood T cell repertoires in COVID-19. Repertoires were generated with immunoSEQ multiplex PCR, while TCRdb's copy carries only in-frame clones and drops some. Counted here are about 190,000 clones, 86% occurring once; the ten biggest clones make up 5.6%. Sequencing was done on a sample of PBMCs or T cells enriched from blood (not recorded which). Receptors originate from a man aged 40-50 years with acute COVID-19.

This sequence joins TRBV7-2 and TRBJ2-1; TRBD2 agrees at 7 bases. The V gene end was trimmed by 0 bases and the J gene end by 2 bases; junction bases not matched to a gene: 1. The CDR3 extends over 15 amino acids. Germline V gene lookup returns CDR1 SGHTA and CDR2 FQGNSA. The CDR3: CASSLAGGAYNEQFF. CDR3 in DNA: TGTGCCAGCAGCTTAGCGGGGGGGGCCTACAATGAGCAGTTCTTC.

The chain combines TRBV27 with TRBJ2-6, with D possibly matching TRBD2 (6 bases). Germline V CDR1 and CDR2: MNHEY, SMNVEV (reference sequence). V lost 5 bases, J lost 4 bases, and 12 bases lay in between. The CDR3 extends over 15 amino acids. In nucleotides, the CDR3 is TGTGCCAGCAGTCTAACTAGCCCCGGGGCCAACGTCCTGACTTTC. Encoded protein: CASSLTSPGANVLTF. The entire variable domain, with the rest obtained from reference TRBV27 and TRBJ2-6, is as follows: EAQVTQNPRYLITVTGKKLTVTCSQNMNHEYMSWYRQDPGLGLRQIYYSMNVEVTDKGDVPEGYKVSRKEKRNFPLILESPSPNQTSLYFCASSLTSPGANVLTFGAGSRLTVL.

This sequence joins TRBV4-1 and TRBJ2-7; 8 bases are shared with TRBD1. The CDR3 runs 15 residues. CDR1 and CDR2 (germline): MGHRA, YSYEKL. V dropped 4 bases and J dropped 4; count of bases not matched to a gene: 9. The CDR3 loop is CASSRAPGQGYEQYF. In nucleotides, the CDR3 is TGCGCCAGCAGCCGAGCTCCAGGACAGGGATACGAGCAGTACTTC.

This chain links TRBV3-1 (or the pseudogene TRBV3-2) with TRBJ2-5; 8 positions match TRBD2. Germline lookup yields CDR1 LGHDT and CDR2 YNNKEL (reference sequence). V gave up 0 bases and J gave up 1 base; unmatched junction bases: 4. CDR3 size: 16 residues. CDR3 nucleotides: TGTGCCAGCAGCCAAGAAGGGACTAGAGCCCAAGAGACCCAGTACTTC. It translates to CASSQEGTRAQETQYF.

On this clone: The junction departs from the called germline gene at one end, perhaps through a read error. The CDR3 nucleotides read TGTGCCAGCAGCTCCGGGGACAGAGGCGGGGCTCCCATTTTT. Residues: CASSSGDRGGAPIF. The chain is built from TRBV7-3 and TRBJ2-2; possible D gene TRBD1, 7 bases. Per the germline V gene, CDR1 is SGHTA and CDR2 is FQGTGA. This CDR3 comprises 14 residues.

This chain connects TRBV18 to TRBJ1-5; 9 nucleotides agree with TRBD1. Germline lookup yields CDR1 KGHSH and CDR2 LQKENI. V lost 3 bases, J lost 3 bases, and 3 bases stayed unmatched. The CDR3 contains 15 residues. The CDR3 protein is CASSPGQGLNQPQHF. CDR3 in DNA: TGTGCCAGCTCACCCGGACAGGGGCTCAATCAGCCCCAGCATTTT.